One and the same sample provided the 26 T cell receptor beta chains below, sequenced in a study of technical replicates of blood from a handful of donors. The protocol was immunoSEQ multiplex PCR, while the TCRdb copy is restricted to in-frame clones and leaves out a portion. This sample carries roughly 100,000 clones, almost 96% of them seen once, and the ten largest clones take around 0.22%. Sequenced sample: T cells isolated from PBMCs. The receptor source for this set is a human donor in good health.

This rearrangement joins TRBV10-1 to TRBJ1-3, with 9 bases fitting TRBD1. The CDR3 covers 13 residues. Unmatched junction bases numbered 4, after V lost 9 bases and J lost 4 bases. Germline assignment: CDR1 WNHNN and CDR2 SYGVQD (reference sequence). The DNA for the CDR3 is TGCGCCAGTCGGACAGGGGTCGGAAACACCATATATTTT. It specifies CASRTGVGNTIYF.

J is TRBJ1-5 and V is TRBV12-5; tentatively, D is TRBD1 (6 bases). Germline values: CDR1 LGHNT, CDR2 FRNRAP. The CDR3 covers 18 residues. V lost 7 bases and J lost 4, with 26 bases in between. The CDR3 loop is CASALPIQGGDWNQPQHF. The CDR3 nucleotides read TGTGCTAGTGCCCTACCCATACAGGGAGGGGATTGGAATCAGCCCCAGCATTTT.

The rearrangement uses TRBV4-1 and TRBJ2-7; 8 bases fit TRBD2. CDR1 MGHRA and CDR2 YSYEKL come from the germline V gene. CDR3 size: 15 residues. The trim removed 0 bases at V and 2 bases at J, leaving 3 bases unmatched. Here the CDR3 reads CASSQEIAGPYEQYF. DNA for the CDR3: TGCGCCAGCAGCCAAGAAATAGCGGGGCCCTACGAGCAGTACTTC.

This sequence joins TRBV14 and TRBJ2-2, with 7 positions matching TRBD1. From germline, CDR1 is SGHDN and CDR2 FVKESK. The CDR3 length is 17 residues. V shed 2 bases and J 0 bases; nucleotides not matched to a gene: 6. CDR3 coding DNA: TGTGCCAGCAGCCAATTTGAGACAGGGTCGAACACCGGGGAGCTGTTTTTT. Protein product: CASSQFETGSNTGELFF.

V usage is TRBV4-1 and J usage is TRBJ1-1, with a possible D match to TRBD1 (6 bases). Trimming took 2 bases from V and 5 from J, leaving 9 bases between them. The length of the CDR3 is 13 residues. CDR1 is MGHRA and CDR2 is YSYEKL in the germline V gene. CDR3 in DNA: TGCGCCAGCAGCCAACATGACAGGACTGAAGCTTTCTTT. It translates to CASSQHDRTEAFF.

V usage is TRBV7-3 and J usage is TRBJ2-7; D is perhaps TRBD1 (6 bases). Trimming stripped 7 bases from V and 3 bases from J, with 19 bases between. Germline assignment: CDR1 SGHTA and CDR2 FQGTGA. The CDR3 runs to 15 residues. The CDR3 loop reads CASTPKQGSLYEQYF. The CDR3 DNA is TGTGCCAGCACACCAAAACAGGGATCCCTCTACGAGCAGTACTTC.

The chain's CDR3 is CASSLNRMSTDTQYF. The DNA for the CDR3 is TGTGCCAGCAGTTTAAACAGGATGAGCACAGATACGCAGTATTTT. The chain couples TRBV27 to TRBJ2-3; weak D call: TRBD1 (5 bases). Germline-derived CDR1 and CDR2 are MNHEY and SMNVEV (reference sequence). V lost 2 bases and J 0 bases, leaving 9 bases between the germline ends. CDR3 length: 15 residues.

The rearrangement links TRBV2 to TRBJ1-2, with D maybe TRBD1 (5 bases). The germline V gene encodes CDR1 SNHLY and CDR2 FYNNEI. V was cut by 3 bases and J by 4 bases, with 9 bases left in between. The CDR3 has 13 residues. The CDR3 DNA sequence: TGTGCCAGCAGTGATGACAGACGCTATGGCTACACCTTC. Residues: CASSDDRRYGYTF. Based on the CDR3 plus reference TRBV2 and TRBJ1-2, the full variable domain is EPEVTQTPSHQVTQMGQEVILRCVPISNHLYFYWYRQILGQKVEFLVSFYNNEISEKSEIFDDQFSVERPDGSNFTLKIRSTKLEDSAMYFCASSDDRRYGYTFGSGTRLTVV.

J is TRBJ2-1 and V is TRBV6-1; 7 nucleotides agree with TRBD2. Per germline, CDR1 MNHNS and CDR2 SASEGT. The CDR3 totals 16 residues. With V trimmed by 2 bases and J by 0 bases, 4 bases remained unmatched. The CDR3 coding sequence is TGTGCCAGCAGTGAAACGCGGACTAGCTCCTACAATGAGCAGTTCTTC. Amino acids: CASSETRTSSYNEQFF.

The chain uses TRBV2 and TRBJ1-2; 10 bases line up with TRBD1. Trimming took 5 bases from V and 4 from J; bases not matched to a gene: 1. Germline assignment: CDR1 SNHLY and CDR2 FYNNEI. The CDR3 is 13 residues long. The CDR3 DNA reads as TGTGCCAGCAGTCGGACAGGGGGCTATGGCTACACCTTC. It specifies CASSRTGGYGYTF.

The rearrangement joins TRBV25-1 to TRBJ1-6; D remains unclear. The CDR3 spans 15 residues. V was cut by 5 bases and J by 7 bases, with 15 bases left in between. The germline CDR1 and CDR2 sequences are MGHDK and SYGVNS. The CDR3 reads CASSLEGPPNSPLHF. The CDR3, as DNA: TGTGCCAGCAGTCTAGAGGGTCCGCCGAATTCACCCCTCCACTTT.

The rearrangement joins TRBV5-1 to TRBJ1-2; TRBD1 might be the D (5 bases). Trimming took off 1 base at V and 5 bases at J, with 12 bases between the two ends. There are 14 residues in the CDR3. Germline CDR1 SGHRS, CDR2 YFSETQ. CDR3 sequence reads: CASSLIWGGYGYTF. CDR3 DNA sequence: TGCGCCAGCAGCTTGATTTGGGGGGGGTATGGCTACACCTTC.

About this clone itself: One end of the junction fails to match germline, which may point to a read error. The chain recombines TRBV7-8 with TRBJ1-5; TRBD1 matches at 10 bases. Germline assignment: CDR1 SGHVS and CDR2 FQNEAQ. This CDR3 has 16 amino acids. The CDR3 here is CASSAGQGVSSQPQHF. The CDR3 DNA follows: TGTGCCAGCAGCGCCGGACAGGGGGTCAGCAGTCAGCCCCAGCATTTT.

The chain combines TRBV4-1 with TRBJ2-1; 8 bases agree with TRBD1. With V trimmed by 6 bases and J by 0 bases, 7 bases remained unmatched. Germline CDR1 is MGHRA and CDR2 is YSYEKL. This CDR3 spans 16 amino acids. The CDR3 protein is CASRDYRGSSYNEQFF. The CDR3 DNA sequence: TGCGCCAGCAGGGATTACAGGGGGAGCTCCTACAATGAGCAGTTCTTC.

This chain joins TRBV6-1 and TRBJ1-4, with TRBD1 identical over 8 bases. Germline V gene data show CDR1 as MNHNS and CDR2 as SASEGT. V trimming: 2 bases; J trimming: 4 bases; junction bases outside the gene matches: 6. This CDR3 region has 16 residues. The CDR3 bases are TGTGCCAGCAGTGAACACCGGGACAGGCTTAATGAAAAACTGTTTTTT. The encoded protein is CASSEHRDRLNEKLFF.

The chain has TRBV5-1 and TRBJ2-3; D unresolved. CDR3 length: 14 amino acids. Trimming removed 1 base from V and 1 base from J, with 7 bases in between. Germline values: CDR1 SGHRS, CDR2 YFSETQ. The CDR3 protein is CASSLYTGTDTQYF. The CDR3 DNA follows: TGCGCCAGCAGCTTGTACACCGGCACAGATACGCAGTATTTT.

The chain couples TRBV6-5 to TRBJ1-2; D is undetermined. V gave up 0 bases and J gave up 7 bases, with 12 bases separating them. The CDR3 is made up of 14 amino acids. Germline CDR1 is MNHEY and CDR2 is SVGAGI. The CDR3 region is CASSYSLPGSGYTF. CDR3 DNA sequence: TGTGCCAGCAGTTACTCCCTCCCGGGGAGTGGCTACACCTTC.

This clone showed up just once. The V and J genes are TRBV5-4 and TRBJ2-3; 8 bases match TRBD2. Trimming removed 1 base from V and 2 bases from J; junction bases left unmatched: 3. In germline, CDR1 is SGHNT, CDR2 YYREEE (reference sequence). The CDR3 length is 15 residues. In nucleotides, the CDR3 is TGTGCCAGCAGCTTGAGGCGGGGGGCCACAGATACGCAGTATTTT. It is translated as CASSLRRGATDTQYF.

The gene calls are TRBV28 and TRBJ2-7; 7 nucleotides line up with TRBD2. With 7 bases clipped from V and 4 bases from J, the junction kept 10 bases outside the gene matches. The CDR3 is 14 amino acids. Germline-derived CDR1 and CDR2 are MDHEN and SYDVKM. This CDR3 is CASMRAGSGYEQYF. The CDR3, as DNA: TGTGCCAGCATGAGAGCGGGAAGTGGGTACGAGCAGTACTTC. The full variable domain, rest sourced from reference TRBV28 and TRBJ2-7, is DVKVTQSSRYLVKRTGEKVFLECVQDMDHENMFWYRQDPGLGLRLIYFSYDVKMKEKGDIPEGYSVSREKKERFSLILESASTNQTSMYLCASMRAGSGYEQYFGPGTRLTVT.

The V and J genes are TRBV13 and TRBJ2-6; D is undetermined. CDR3 length equals 15 residues. V was shortened by 6 bases and J by 2 bases, with 11 bases between the two germline ends. CDR1 PRHDT and CDR2 FYEKMQ come from the germline V gene (reference sequence). The CDR3 protein is CASSLIVAGANVLTF. The CDR3 bases are TGTGCCAGCAGTCTTATAGTAGCTGGGGCCAACGTCCTGACTTTC.

In DNA, the CDR3 is TGTGCCAGTAGTATAGAAACAGCTGGCTTTACGCAGTATTTT. It codes for CASSIETAGFTQYF. The J gene is TRBJ2-3, the V gene TRBV19; unclear D gene. Germline CDR1 and CDR2: LNHDA and SQIVND (reference sequence). The CDR3 runs to 14 residues. Trimming took 0 bases from V and 8 from J, leaving 12 bases between them.

This chain joins TRBV6-6 and TRBJ2-3; no clear D gene. The CDR3 is made up of 11 amino acids. The germline V gene encodes CDR1 MNHNY and CDR2 SVGAGI (reference sequence). V was cut by 4 bases and J by 7 bases, with 6 bases left in between. The CDR3 DNA reads as TGTGCCAGCAGTTCCCTCTATACGCAGTATTTT. It encodes CASSSLYTQYF.

The rearrangement joins TRBV13 to TRBJ1-1; D might be TRBD1 (5 bases). The CDR3 is 15 amino acids. Trimming left V 3 bases short and J 2 bases short, with 13 bases between. Germline V gene data show CDR1 as PRHDT and CDR2 as FYEKMQ (reference sequence). CDR3 amino acids: CASSLAAGKNTEAFF. CDR3 DNA sequence: TGTGCCAGCAGCTTGGCGGCAGGGAAAAACACTGAAGCTTTCTTT.

The chain combines TRBV6-6 with TRBJ1-1, with D tentatively TRBD1 (5 bases). Germline lookup yields CDR1 MNHNY and CDR2 SVGAGI (reference sequence). CDR3 length: 14 amino acids. The V end was cut by 6 bases, the J end by 3 bases, with 14 bases between. This CDR3 reads CASSHAEGYTEAFF. The CDR3 DNA follows: TGTGCCAGCAGCCACGCGGAGGGGTACACTGAAGCTTTCTTT.

This chain links TRBV29-1 with TRBJ2-7, with 8 positions matching TRBD1. There are 12 residues in the CDR3. Trimming at V came to 6 bases and at J to 1 base, leaving 2 bases not matched to a gene. CDR1 and CDR2 (germline): SQVTM, ANQGSEA. CDR3 loop: CSVRTGSYEQYF. The CDR3 DNA reads TGCAGCGTCCGGACAGGGTCCTACGAGCAGTACTTC.

The chain uses TRBV5-1 and TRBJ2-5, with no clear D. This CDR3 is built from 15 residues. Per the germline V gene, CDR1 is SGHRS and CDR2 is YFSETQ. The V end was cut by 1 base, the J end by 2 bases, with 12 bases between. The CDR3 spells CASSLLGELQETQYF. CDR3 coding DNA: TGCGCCAGCAGCTTGTTGGGCGAGCTTCAAGAGACCCAGTACTTC.